What follows describes a single T cell receptor beta chain. This receptor's antigen is unknown. No per-base quality is available; no much larger clone lies one base away. TCR alpha and beta chain libraries were amplified separately from the second PCR step onward. The CMV status of each donor was determined by measuring IFNgamma production from CD4+ T cells after fresh PBMCs had been stimulated overnight with CMV viral lysate. Miltenyi beads were used first to positively select CD4 T cells, and CD8 T cells were then positively selected from the CD4-negative fraction. Cells were stained for CD3, CD4, CD8, CD45RA, CD27 and a live/dead dye and were sorted on a BD Aria II into four subsets based on CD45RA and CD27. Blood was obtained from a few healthy volunteers, and the blood from each volunteer was fractionated into CD4 and CD8 T cells and subsequently into four differentiation subsets. Approximately 130 ml of peripheral blood was drawn per donor, and PBMC were isolated by Ficoll-Paque PLUS density-gradient centrifugation. Sorted cells were lysed in RLT buffer, after which RNA was extracted using a Qiagen RNeasy kit and stored at -80 degrees C.

The library was made by UMI-ligation and nested PCR. The beta constant-region primer was an equimolar mix of two oligonucleotides covering both TRBC1 and TRBC2. The ligated cDNA went through four rounds of PCR with nested alpha and beta constant-region primers together with the SP2 primer. A single-stranded oligonucleotide containing the SP2 primer and a 12-nucleotide UMI was joined to the 3' end of the cDNA by T4 RNA ligase 1. Incubation of the ligation reaction lasted roughly 18-25 hours at 16 degrees C. PCR2 was typically performed as a SYBR Green qPCR and was stopped at a predetermined threshold so that over-amplification was prevented. Apart from the first purification, every purification step used Agencourt AMPure XP magnetic beads. Libraries were quantified by Qubit and checked on a TapeStation, where a main peak was expected near 650 bp. Pooled libraries were sequenced on an Illumina MiSeq using v2 2x251 paired-end kits, and typically about 0.95-2.3 million reads were obtained per sample. Libraries were pooled at about 4 nM per sample, and about 4.5-7% PhiX was added to improve cluster recognition. In the source study's methods: FASTQ reads processed by Demultiplexor were assigned V and J genes by Decombinator through tag matching that tolerated a single base-pair mismatch. Collapsinator used UMIs to correct both sequencing errors and frequency errors arising from PCR heterogeneity. TCRs were translated and CDR3s were extracted from the conserved cysteine to the FGXG phenylalanine by CDR3Translator, with non-productive sequences being flagged. Gini, Shannon entropy and inverse Simpson indices were computed after subsampling the repertoires to the same number of UMI-defined TCRs. Power-law fits to clonotype abundance distributions were performed by maximum likelihood within the linear range. When run on a single naive CD8 sample, MIGEC and the pipeline yielded similar UMI counts, similar unique TCR numbers and similar clonal distributions. Repertoires were searched for 7,322 CMV-associated CDR3 sequences compiled from VDJdb and a published dataset. In-frame beta chains were kept once TCRdb had trimmed the public reads at Q25 with fastp and called clones with MiXCR. Rows matching on CDR3 protein sequence are summarized as one entry with the most common DNA and genes. The V and J calls shown here were made by TCRdb, not taken from the authors' results. The sample data list 120,000 or so distinct CDR3 sequences, and 36% of these were observed just once. The top ten clonotypes cover about 0.85% of the sample.

CDR1 SGHRS and CDR2 YFSETQ were looked up in the germline V gene. Its CDR3 holds 14 amino acids, cysteine through phenylalanine. Of all the DNA, just the CDR3 is kept, 42 bases in frame from base 1. Trimming accounts for 5 bases at V and 4 bases at J, while the number of junction bases matched to no gene is 8. These data belong to a study of naive and memory T cell subsets (dated by TCRdb to the late 2010s). Turning to the overall study: The study applied an open-source, UMI-based TCR alpha and beta sequencing pipeline to sorted naive and memory peripheral blood T cell subsets. The functional CMV T cell responses agreed completely with IgG serology results. RNA was DNase-treated and reverse transcribed with TCR constant-region primers, mostly using SuperScript III. Here is what the overall study found, with its caveats: Each clonotype was defined as a single alpha or beta chain sequence rather than as a paired alpha/beta receptor. TCR abundance followed a power law with an exponent that was different for naive and memory subsets but consistent across the three individuals. Gini index rose and Shannon and inverse Simpson diversity fell from naive through CM, EM and EMRA in both CD4 and CD8 cells. RNA-based TCR counts may be influenced by expression changes linked to T cell activation and differentiation. Following error correction, more than 95% of naive TCR sequences occurred only once, which made naive abundance distributions much steeper than those of memory subsets. The repertoire findings for the naive and memory subsets could not be validated, as no ground truth was available.

This TCR was sampled from a human donor in good health. Material for sequencing was central memory CD4+ T cells from blood. Explained via the paper, the cell subset or site label denotes: central memory, CD45RA- CD27+. The receptor chain draws on TRBV5-1 and TRBJ2-7; 8 central bases correspond to TRBD1. The sequence in DNA is TGCGCCAGCAGACCGACAGGGGCCAGGTACGAGCAGTACTTC. This translates into CASRPTGARYEQYF. Full variable domain (CDR3 extended with the reference TRBV5-1 and TRBJ2-7 proteins): KAGVTQTPRYLIKTRGQQVTLSCSPISGHRSVSWYQQTPGQGLQFLFEYFSETQRNKGNFPGRFSGRQFSNSRSEMNVSTLELGDSALYLCASRPTGARYEQYFGPGTRLTVT.